This T cell receptor beta chain stems from a study of cytomegalovirus exposure and HLA in healthy donors. Here immunoSEQ multiplex PCR was the method, and the copy in TCRdb shows in-frame clones only, minus some. The table includes over 200,000 clones, around nine tenths detected once. Germline CDR1 is SGHAT and CDR2 is FQNNGV. Trimming removed 3 bases at V and 6 bases at J, with 14 bases between. This CDR3 has 14 amino acids. The V call is TRBV11-2, the J call TRBJ2-5; maybe TRBD1 (6 bases). The source is a woman younger than 30 in good health and CMV-seronegative. Input material: PBMCs. CDR3 DNA sequence: TGTGCCAGCAGCTTCTCGGACAGTTTGAAGACCCAGTACTTC. Translation: CASSFSDSLKTQYF.